In this sample, the clone carrying this TCR beta chain turned up many times. Its antigen is unidentified. Combining a sample-barcoded 5' primer with a J-beta primer mix, a second PCR ran for 7 to 11 cycles. A template-switch adaptor with 12 random nucleotides tagged each cDNA molecule. From the 5' RACE reads, TCRdb called clonotypes with MiXCR, one entry per CDR3 protein. The top ten hold more than 15% of the sample, which has 590,000 or so distinct CDR3 sequences, roughly 30% seen once. CDR3 size: 12 residues. With 5 bases removed from V and 10 bases from J, the gap between germline ends came to 15 bases. Germline V gene lookup returns CDR1 SGHRS and CDR2 YFSETQ. These data originate in a study of blood T cells in healthy people across ages. General study results and limits: Both higher diversity and more naive CD4+ cells marked long-lived donors when set against aged donors. Diversity of TCR beta correlated strongly with naive T cell percentage. The fall in TCR beta diversity per million T cells was roughly linear with age.

What was sequenced was blood. The origin of this receptor is a woman of 80 years or more in good health. The rearrangement links TRBV5-1 to TRBJ1-1; D possibly corresponds to TRBD1 (5 bases). The CDR3 sequence is CASSPGGGRAFF. CDR3 in DNA: TGCGCCAGCAGTCCCGGGGGGGGGAGAGCTTTCTTT.